The clone carrying this T cell receptor beta chain is medium-sized. These data come from a study of metastatic and nonmetastatic thyroid tumors. Using MiXCR, TCRdb reanalyzed the PCR reads. Here the sample spans approximately 35,000 clones, more than 10% being singletons. CDR3 length: 14 residues. V shed 8 bases and J 2 bases; nucleotides not matched to a gene: 8. From germline, CDR1 is MNHNS and CDR2 SASEGT. The entire patient cohort was treatment-naive prior to thyroid surgery. Sequenced: blood. The clonotype was recovered from a female donor with papillary thyroid cancer or a benign thyroid nodule (not recorded which). Some clones in this sample may be carry-over from other donors' samples. The rearrangement links TRBV6-1 to TRBJ2-7; 8 bases align to TRBD1. The CDR3 loop reads CASSRDRNTYEQYF. CDR3 coding DNA: TGTGCCAGCTCAAGGGACAGGAATACCTACGAGCAGTACTTC.